This T cell receptor (beta chain) was observed in a study of T cell responses to AZD1222 COVID-19 vaccine. Only in-frame clones appear in the TCRdb table, and some are missing; sequencing was by immunoSEQ multiplex PCR. The sample records 170,000 or so clones, 90% being singletons. CDR3 size: 13 residues. Germline loops: CDR1 LGHDT, CDR2 YNNKEL (reference sequence). V was trimmed by 4 bases and J by 10 bases, leaving 14 bases between them. There are a few counts of this clone. The TCR originated in an adult in good health. This rearrangement joins TRBV3-1 (or the pseudogene TRBV3-2) to TRBJ2-1; D is tentatively TRBD1 or TRBD2 (5 bases each). The source was peripheral blood, collected on day 0 of AZD1222 vaccination. The CDR3 loop reads CASSPGQSGEQFF. The CDR3 DNA sequence: TGTGCCAGCAGCCCGGGGCAAAGCGGAGAGCAGTTCTTC.